The 24 T cell receptor beta chains given below trace back to one sample, sequenced in a study of blood T cell repertoires in COVID-19. Only in-frame clones appear in the TCRdb table, and some are missing; sequencing was by immunoSEQ multiplex PCR. The table records approximately 220,000 clones, roughly nine tenths of them present only once. The specimen was PBMCs or T cells enriched from blood (not recorded which). Source of these receptors: a woman between 18 and 29 years old in a cohort exposed to, infected with or recovered from COVID-19 (not recorded which).

The rearrangement links TRBV19 to TRBJ1-3; a possible D gene is TRBD1 (6 bases). V lost 8 bases and J 0 bases, leaving 8 bases between the germline ends. This CDR3 is 13 amino acids long. The germline gives CDR1 LNHDA, CDR2 SQIVND (reference sequence). Here the CDR3 reads CASGQISGNTIYF. The DNA of the CDR3 is TGTGCCAGTGGACAGATCTCTGGAAACACCATATATTTT.

The V call is TRBV30, the J call TRBJ1-6, with 7 bases fitting TRBD1. CDR1 is GTSNPN, CDR2 SVGIG, per germline (reference sequence). The junction had 1 base not matched to a gene; V was cut back by 4 bases and J by 1 base. This CDR3 comprises 14 residues. This CDR3 is CAWTGGSYNSPLHF. Written as DNA, the CDR3 is TGTGCCTGGACAGGGGGATCCTATAATTCACCCCTCCACTTT.

The gene calls are TRBV5-4 and TRBJ1-2; D is undetermined. The length of the CDR3 is 13 residues. V was shortened by 0 bases and J by 7 bases, with 10 bases between the two germline ends. Germline values: CDR1 SGHNT, CDR2 YYREEE (reference sequence). CDR3 in amino acids: CASSLARHGGYTF. The CDR3 DNA reads TGTGCCAGCAGCTTGGCGAGACATGGTGGCTACACCTTC.

The chain combines TRBV7-8 with TRBJ2-7, with D possibly being TRBD1 (6 bases). V was clipped by 3 bases and J by 0 bases, with 12 bases between them. This CDR3 is 15 amino acids long. Germline assignment: CDR1 SGHVS and CDR2 FQNEAQ. Here the CDR3 DNA reads TGTGCCAGCAGCTTCAACAGGGACCTCTCCTACGAGCAGTACTTC. Translation: CASSFNRDLSYEQYF.

The V gene is TRBV6-5, the J gene TRBJ1-1; possible D gene TRBD1, 6 bases. Germline V gene lookup returns CDR1 MNHEY and CDR2 SVGAGI. This CDR3 contains 12 residues. The V end was cut by 10 bases, the J end by 4 bases, with 13 bases between. CDR3 nucleotides: TGTGCCACAGGGCAGGGGAGCACTGAAGCTTTCTTT. This sequence encodes CATGQGSTEAFF.

The gene calls are TRBV21-1 and TRBJ2-2; the tabulated D call, TRBD2, remains unverified against the DNA. TRBV21-1 is reported as a pseudogene. This CDR3 is 13 amino acids long. CDR3 residues: CASSPRRTGELFF. DNA of the CDR3: TGTGCCAGCAGCCCTCGGCGGACCGGGGAGCTGTTTTTT.

The rearrangement links TRBV27 to TRBJ2-7, with 9 bases that match TRBD1. Germline V gene data show CDR1 as MNHEY and CDR2 as SMNVEV (reference sequence). This CDR3 region has 16 residues. The ends lost 6 bases at V and 3 bases at J; junction bases unmatched: 12. The CDR3 DNA reads TGTGCCAGCAGCCCCCCCGGACAGGGGACCGGCTACGAGCAGTACTTC. It translates to CASSPPGQGTGYEQYF.

The CDR3 protein is CASSEAGTGGLFF. CDR3 DNA: TGTGCCAGCAGTGAAGCGGGGACAGGGGGACTGTTTTTT. This chain joins TRBV2 and TRBJ1-4; 11 bases map to TRBD1. The CDR3 covers 13 residues. J lost 13 bases, V lost 0 bases, and 1 base had no gene match. Germline V gene data show CDR1 as SNHLY and CDR2 as FYNNEI.

This sequence joins TRBV5-5 and TRBJ2-7; possible D gene TRBD1, 5 bases. The CDR3 sequence is 18 residues long. The ends were cut back, 0 bases at V and 3 bases at J, with 22 bases in the middle. Germline V gene data show CDR1 as SGHKS and CDR2 as YYEKEE (reference sequence). In nucleotides, the CDR3 is TGTGCCAGCAGCTTGGCCCGGTTCCGAGACAGCCGCTACTACGAGCAGTACTTC. Its translation is CASSLARFRDSRYYEQYF.

This chain links TRBV5-1 with TRBJ2-1, with D unclear. The CDR3 consists of 12 residues. From germline, CDR1 is SGHRS and CDR2 YFSETQ. Deletions cut 5 bases from V and 10 bases from J, with 13 bases between. The CDR3 nucleotides read TGCGCCAGCAGTTTTGATAGAACCGAGCAGTTCTTC. Amino acid sequence: CASSFDRTEQFF.

This chain connects TRBV24-1 to TRBJ1-5; D may be TRBD1 (5 bases). The CDR3 totals 14 residues. CDR1 KGHDR and CDR2 SFDVKD come from the germline V gene. V lost 2 bases, J lost 9 bases, and 13 bases lay in between. For the CDR3, the DNA is TGTGCCACCAGTGATTCCCCCTCCCAGGGGCCCCAGCATTTT. Its protein product is CATSDSPSQGPQHF.

In this sample, this clone turned up once. This chain links TRBV19 with TRBJ1-2, with a tentative D call TRBD1 (5 bases). Germline CDR1 reads LNHDA; CDR2 reads SQIVND (reference sequence). The CDR3 has 13 amino acids. V lost 8 bases to trimming and J lost 6 bases, with 16 bases between them. The CDR3 DNA is TGTGCCAGTCAAAAGGGGTTACAGGATGGCTACACCTTC. Amino acids: CASQKGLQDGYTF.

The chain links TRBV11-2 to TRBJ2-2, with D tentatively TRBD1 (6 bases). Germline V CDR1 and CDR2: SGHAT, FQNNGV. The V gene lost 4 bases and the J gene lost 0 bases, with 18 bases spanning the gap. This CDR3 is 18 amino acids long. The CDR3 DNA follows: TGTGCCAGCAGCTCCCTTAAGACGACAGGAGCGAACACCGGGGAGCTGTTTTTT. It translates to CASSSLKTTGANTGELFF.

This clone has a handful of counts. The rearrangement uses TRBV7-9 and TRBJ2-2; 8 bases fit TRBD1. This CDR3 has 16 amino acids. Germline trimming cut 3 bases from V and 1 base from J; bases unmatched to any gene: 4. The germline V gene encodes CDR1 SEHNR and CDR2 FQNEAQ (reference sequence). CDR3 protein: CASSFRGTGNTGELFF. The CDR3 DNA reads as TGTGCCAGCAGCTTTCGGGGGACAGGGAACACCGGGGAGCTGTTTTTT.

This sequence joins TRBV29-1 and TRBJ1-1, with TRBD1 as a possible D gene (5 bases). CDR3 length: 14 amino acids. V was cut by 6 bases and J by 5 bases, with 19 bases left in between. CDR1 and CDR2 from the germline V gene are SQVTM and ANQGSEA. CDR3 nucleotide sequence: TGCAGCGTCGCCAGGGTCTTTACCCGAACTGAAGCTTTCTTT. This codes for CSVARVFTRTEAFF.

This chain joins TRBV5-1 and TRBJ2-3; no clear D gene. Trimming stripped 4 bases from V and 4 bases from J, with 13 bases between. CDR1 and CDR2 from the germline V gene are SGHRS and YFSETQ. CDR3 length equals 14 residues. In DNA form, the CDR3 reads TGCGCCAGCAGCCTCTCCGGTAGTTCAGATACGCAGTATTTT. The encoded protein is CASSLSGSSDTQYF.

In DNA, the CDR3 is TGTGCCAGCAGCCCGTCGGTGCGGTCCTCTGGAAACACCATATATTTT. This codes for CASSPSVRSSGNTIYF. This sequence joins TRBV3-1 (or the pseudogene TRBV3-2) and TRBJ1-3; D is ambiguous. The CDR3 has 16 residues. Per germline, CDR1 LGHDT and CDR2 YNNKEL (reference sequence). V lost 4 bases to trimming and J lost 0 bases, with 13 bases between them.

The J gene is TRBJ1-1, the V gene TRBV9; D is possibly TRBD1 (6 bases). This CDR3 is built from 15 residues. Deletions cut 2 bases from V and 0 bases from J, with 11 bases between. Per the germline V gene, CDR1 is SGDLS and CDR2 is YYNGEE. The CDR3 nucleotides read TGTGCCAGCAGCGTCCACAGGGAACTGAACACTGAAGCTTTCTTT. This sequence encodes CASSVHRELNTEAFF.

A few counts support this clone. This chain uses TRBV28 with TRBJ1-5, with 7 positions matching TRBD1. J lost 1 base, V lost 4 bases, and 10 bases had no gene match. The CDR3 spans 17 residues. Germline V gives CDR1 MDHEN, CDR2 SYDVKM. The CDR3 region has the DNA TGTGCCAGCAGTTCTGACAGGGAAAAGAGGAGCAATCAGCCCCAGCATTTT. Translation: CASSSDREKRSNQPQHF.

The V call is TRBV7-9, the J call TRBJ1-4, with TRBD1 as a possible D gene (6 bases). The V end was cut by 3 bases, the J end by 0 bases, with 11 bases between. The CDR3 loop spans 16 amino acids. Per germline, CDR1 SEHNR and CDR2 FQNEAQ (reference sequence). CDR3 DNA: TGTGCCAGCAGCTTTCACAGGGCCGCAACTAATGAAAAACTGTTTTTT. Protein product: CASSFHRAATNEKLFF.

This sequence joins TRBV28 and TRBJ2-2; D possibly corresponds to TRBD2 (6 bases). Germline V gives CDR1 MDHEN, CDR2 SYDVKM. The germline V and J ends were trimmed by 3 bases and 0 bases, with 14 bases remaining between them. CDR3 length: 17 residues. In DNA form, the CDR3 reads TGTGCCAGCAGTTTCCCCAGGAGGGACGCGAACACCGGGGAGCTGTTTTTT. It codes for CASSFPRRDANTGELFF. The full variable domain, completed using reference TRBV28 and TRBJ2-2, is DVKVTQSSRYLVKRTGEKVFLECVQDMDHENMFWYRQDPGLGLRLIYFSYDVKMKEKGDIPEGYSVSREKKERFSLILESASTNQTSMYLCASSFPRRDANTGELFFGEGSRLTVL.

V is TRBV11-2 and J is TRBJ1-1, with D perhaps TRBD1 (6 bases). Germline CDR1 and CDR2: SGHAT and FQNNGV. This CDR3 has 16 amino acids. The V gene lost 3 bases and the J gene lost 10 bases, with 24 bases spanning the gap. The chain's CDR3 is CASSFNPNHLQGIAFF. The CDR3 nucleotides read TGTGCCAGCAGCTTCAATCCCAATCACTTACAGGGCATAGCTTTCTTT.

The CDR3 DNA reads as TGCAGCGCCGGGACTAGCGGGACGAATACGCAGTATTTT. This encodes CSAGTSGTNTQYF. The chain recombines TRBV29-1 with TRBJ2-3; 13 nucleotides line up with TRBD2. Trimming cost V 7 bases and J 7 bases; bases outside gene matches: 5. The germline V gene encodes CDR1 SQVTM and CDR2 ANQGSEA. This CDR3 spans 13 amino acids.

CDR3 nucleotides: TGTGCCAGCAACAGGGGGACGGATAATTCACCCCTCCACTTT. Amino acids: CASNRGTDNSPLHF. J is TRBJ1-6 and V is TRBV9; 8 bases align to TRBD1. The germline V gene has CDR1 SGDLS and CDR2 YYNGEE. There are 14 residues in the CDR3. V dropped 6 bases and J dropped 5; count of bases not matched to a gene: 4.